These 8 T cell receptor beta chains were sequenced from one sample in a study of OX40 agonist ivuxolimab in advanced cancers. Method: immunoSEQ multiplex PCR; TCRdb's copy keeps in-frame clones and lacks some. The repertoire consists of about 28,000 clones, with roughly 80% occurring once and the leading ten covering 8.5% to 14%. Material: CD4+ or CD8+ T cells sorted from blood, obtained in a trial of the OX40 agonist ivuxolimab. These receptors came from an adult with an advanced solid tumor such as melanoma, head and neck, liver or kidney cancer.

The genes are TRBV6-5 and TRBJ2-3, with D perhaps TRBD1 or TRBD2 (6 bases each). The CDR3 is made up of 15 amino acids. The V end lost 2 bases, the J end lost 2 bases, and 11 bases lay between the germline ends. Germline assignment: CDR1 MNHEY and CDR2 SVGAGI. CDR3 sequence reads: CASSYGGGITDTQYF. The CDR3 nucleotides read TGTGCCAGCAGTTACGGAGGGGGAATCACAGATACGCAGTATTTT.

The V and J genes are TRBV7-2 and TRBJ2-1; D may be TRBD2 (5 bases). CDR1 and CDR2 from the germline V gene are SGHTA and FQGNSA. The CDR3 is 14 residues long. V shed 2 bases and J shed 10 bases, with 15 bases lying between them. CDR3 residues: CASSLWRGSGEQFF. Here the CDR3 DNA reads TGTGCCAGCAGCTTATGGAGAGGGTCCGGGGAGCAGTTCTTC.

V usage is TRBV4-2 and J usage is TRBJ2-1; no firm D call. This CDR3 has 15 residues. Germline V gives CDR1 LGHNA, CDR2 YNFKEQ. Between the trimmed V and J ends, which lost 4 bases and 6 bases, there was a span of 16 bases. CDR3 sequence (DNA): TGTGCCAGCAGCCTCCGGGTTACACCCCGCAATGAGCAGTTCTTC. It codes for CASSLRVTPRNEQFF.

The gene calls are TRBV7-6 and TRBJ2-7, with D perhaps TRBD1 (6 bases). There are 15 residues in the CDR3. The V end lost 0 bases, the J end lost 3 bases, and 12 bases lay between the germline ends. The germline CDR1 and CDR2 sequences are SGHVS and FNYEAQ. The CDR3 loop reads CASSLARDNFYEQYF. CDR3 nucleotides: TGTGCCAGCAGCTTAGCAAGGGACAACTTCTACGAGCAGTACTTC.

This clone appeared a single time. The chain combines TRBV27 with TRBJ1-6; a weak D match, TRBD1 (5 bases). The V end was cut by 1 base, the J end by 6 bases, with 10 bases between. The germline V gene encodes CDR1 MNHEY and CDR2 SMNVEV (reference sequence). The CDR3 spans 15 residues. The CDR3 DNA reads TGTGCCAGCAGTTTATGGTCAGGGATTAATTCACCCCTCCACTTT. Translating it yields CASSLWSGINSPLHF.

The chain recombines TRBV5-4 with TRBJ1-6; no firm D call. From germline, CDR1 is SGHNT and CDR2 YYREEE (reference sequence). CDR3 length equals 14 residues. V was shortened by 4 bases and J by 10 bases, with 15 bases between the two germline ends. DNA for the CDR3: TGTGCCAGCAGCGGCGGTAGTACGGTGTCACCCCTCCACTTT. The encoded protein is CASSGGSTVSPLHF.

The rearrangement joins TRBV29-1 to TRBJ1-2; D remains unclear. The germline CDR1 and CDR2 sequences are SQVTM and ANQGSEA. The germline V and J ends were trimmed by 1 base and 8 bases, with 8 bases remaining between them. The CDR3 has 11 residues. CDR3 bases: TGCAGCGTTGAAGCGGAGGAAGGCTACACCTTC. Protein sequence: CSVEAEEGYTF.

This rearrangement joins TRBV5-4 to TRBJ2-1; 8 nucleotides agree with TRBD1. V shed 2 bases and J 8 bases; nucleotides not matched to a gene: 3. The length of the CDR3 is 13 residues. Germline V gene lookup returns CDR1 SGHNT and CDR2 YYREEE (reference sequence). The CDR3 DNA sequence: TGTGCCAGCAGCTTCAGGGGGCCCGATGAGCAGTTCTTC. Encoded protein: CASSFRGPDEQFF.